These T cell receptor beta chains were read from a single sample in a study of blood T cell repertoires in COVID-19. Produced via immunoSEQ multiplex PCR; TCRdb's table is partial and in-frame only. Of 60,000 or so clones listed, over 60% are singletons. The material sequenced was peripheral blood. These receptors were taken from a man aged 25-45 years with COVID-19, enrolled during active disease. Each CDR3 is given with its conserved first and last residue. D genes are given only for firm matches. The size entry is marked missing in some rows and otherwise reads once, few, many or a size class.

TRBV6-1,-,TRBJ2-1,-,CASSEELYNEQFF,TGTGCCAGCAGTGAGGAGCTATACAATGAGCAGTTCTTC
TRBV19,-,TRBJ1-3,-,CATPVGGHRSTIYF,TGTGCCACCCCGGTGGGAGGTCATAGGAGCACCATATATTTT
TRBV28,-,TRBJ1-4,TRBD1,CASRSGTGESEKLFF,TGTGCCAGCAGGTCCGGGACAGGGGAGAGTGAAAAACTGTTTTTT
TRBV29-1,-,TRBJ2-3,TRBD2,CSVGLAPDTQYF,TGCAGCGTCGGACTAGCCCCAGATACGCAGTATTTT
TRBV30,-,TRBJ2-7,-,CAWSKGADYEQYF,TGTGCCTGGAGTAAAGGGGCCGACTACGAGCAGTACTTC
TRBV14,-,TRBJ2-1,TRBD2,CASSQHGPHSGGAVNEQFF,TGTGCCAGCAGCCAACACGGCCCTCATAGCGGGGGGGCCGTCAATGAGCAGTTCTTC
TRBV13,-,TRBJ2-7,-,CASSSAAMGYYEQYF,TGTGCCAGCAGCTCCGCCGCCATGGGCTACTACGAGCAGTACTTC
TRBV3-1/TRBV3-2,-,TRBJ2-3,TRBD1,CASSQNAGGADTQYF,TGTGCCAGCAGCCAAAACGCAGGGGGCGCGGATACGCAGTATTTT
TRBV24-1,once,TRBJ2-1,TRBD2,CATSDLAGDHNEQFF,TGTGCCACCAGTGATTTAGCGGGAGACCACAATGAGCAGTTCTTC
TRBV27,-,TRBJ1-5,-,CASSFGGNDQPQHF,TGTGCCAGCAGTTTTGGGGGGAATGATCAGCCCCAGCATTTT
TRBV3-1/TRBV3-2,once,TRBJ2-7,-,CASSQVQRSYEQYF,TGTGCCAGCAGCCAAGTTCAGCGGTCCTACGAGCAGTACTTC
TRBV18,-,TRBJ2-1,-,CASSPRSSYNEQFF,TGTGCCAGCTCACCCCGGAGCTCCTACAATGAGCAGTTCTTC
TRBV28,-,TRBJ1-5,TRBD1,CASSPGQEDHQPQHF,TGTGCCAGCAGTCCGGGACAGGAAGATCATCAGCCCCAGCATTTT
TRBV10-3,few,TRBJ1-2,TRBD1,CAISNQGAQGYTF,TGTGCCATCAGTAACCAGGGGGCGCAAGGCTACACCTTC
TRBV5-1,once,TRBJ2-5,-,CASSGGTAEETQYF,TGCGCCAGCAGTGGGGGGACAGCCGAAGAGACCCAGTACTTC
TRBV3-1/TRBV3-2,-,TRBJ2-7,-,CASSGDRPEQYF,TGTGCCAGCAGCGGCGACAGACCCGAGCAGTACTTC
TRBV10-3,-,TRBJ2-2,TRBD2,CAFRTSGNTGELFF,TGTGCCTTCAGGACTAGCGGGAACACCGGGGAGCTGTTTTTT
TRBV5-6,-,TRBJ2-7,TRBD2,CASSFAPGLLYEQYF,TGTGCCAGCAGCTTCGCACCGGGACTACTCTACGAGCAGTACTTC
TRBV7-2,-,TRBJ2-7,-,CASSSGWEQYF,TGTGCCAGCAGCTCAGGGTGGGAGCAGTACTTC
TRBV3-1/TRBV3-2,once,TRBJ2-3,TRBD2,CASSQGLAGAGDTQYF,TGTGCCAGCAGCCAAGGACTAGCGGGAGCGGGAGATACGCAGTATTTT
TRBV27,-,TRBJ2-5,-,CASRPGTLSQETQYF,TGTGCCAGCAGACCCGGGACTTTGAGCCAAGAGACCCAGTACTTC
TRBV4-2,-,TRBJ2-7,-,CASSPPTRANEQYF,TGTGCCAGCAGCCCTCCCACCAGGGCGAACGAGCAGTACTTC
TRBV19,-,TRBJ2-7,TRBD2,CASSTSGGLTYEQYF,TGTGCCAGTAGTACTAGCGGGGGACTCACCTACGAGCAGTACTTC
TRBV11-1,-,TRBJ2-3,TRBD2,CASSARTSGVTDTQYF,TGTGCCAGCAGCGCCCGGACTAGCGGGGTTACAGATACGCAGTATTTT
TRBV4-1,-,TRBJ2-3,TRBD2,CASSQDRQLAGEDTQYF,TGCGCCAGCAGCCAAGATCGGCAACTAGCGGGAGAAGATACGCAGTATTTT
TRBV6-2/TRBV6-3,once,TRBJ2-3,-,CASSNPGTAIAAQYF,TGTGCCAGCAGCAACCCTGGGACTGCCATCGCAGCGCAGTATTTT
TRBV30,-,TRBJ1-5,-,CAWRGRERQPQHF,TGTGCCTGGAGAGGCAGGGAAAGGCAGCCCCAGCATTTT
TRBV9,-,TRBJ2-5,-,CASSAEGWGETQYF,TGTGCCAGCAGCGCCGAGGGTTGGGGAGAGACCCAGTACTTC
TRBV19,-,TRBJ2-2,TRBD1,CASSIVGTANTGELFF,TGTGCCAGTAGTATAGTAGGGACAGCGAACACCGGGGAGCTGTTTTTT
TRBV27,-,TRBJ1-1,-,CASSPWTVATEAFF,TGTGCCAGCAGCCCCTGGACAGTCGCTACTGAAGCTTTCTTT
TRBV6-5,-,TRBJ1-1,-,CASSYEVNTEAFF,TGTGCCAGCAGTTACGAGGTGAACACTGAAGCTTTCTTT
TRBV28,-,TRBJ1-1,-,CASSPPPRSTEAFF,TGTGCCAGCAGTCCCCCCCCACGGAGCACTGAAGCTTTCTTT
TRBV13,-,TRBJ2-2,TRBD2,CASSLVAGANTGELFF,TGTGCCAGCAGCTTAGTGGCGGGAGCGAACACCGGGGAGCTGTTTTTT
TRBV9,-,TRBJ2-1,-,CASSVRPGDNEQFF,TGTGCCAGCAGCGTGAGGCCAGGGGACAATGAGCAGTTCTTC
TRBV19,-,TRBJ1-4,-,CASSINGEGEKLFF,TGTGCCAGTAGTATAAACGGGGAAGGCGAAAAACTGTTTTTT
TRBV27,once,TRBJ2-1,TRBD2,CASSLLPSGSFYEQFF,TGTGCCAGCAGTTTATTGCCTAGCGGGAGTTTTTATGAGCAGTTCTTC
TRBV2,-,TRBJ1-3,-,CASSDGRSGNTIYF,TGTGCCAGCAGTGATGGCAGATCTGGAAACACCATATATTTT
TRBV11-1,-,TRBJ1-6,-,CASSLRGGSDSPLHF,TGTGCCAGCAGCTTGAGAGGAGGGTCGGATTCACCCCTCCACTTT
TRBV28,-,TRBJ1-4,-,CASSFLQRSFNEKLFF,TGTGCCAGCAGTTTTCTCCAGCGTAGCTTTAATGAAAAACTGTTTTTT
TRBV19,-,TRBJ1-5,-,CASRLIGANQPQHF,TGTGCCAGTAGATTAATAGGGGCCAATCAGCCCCAGCATTTT
TRBV19,-,TRBJ2-1,TRBD1,CASSFLPTGGHNEQFF,TGTGCCAGTAGTTTCCTCCCGACAGGGGGACACAATGAGCAGTTCTTC
TRBV19,-,TRBJ1-3,TRBD1,CASSNQGTARRNTIYF,TGTGCCAGTAGTAACCAGGGGACAGCGAGGAGAAACACCATATATTTT